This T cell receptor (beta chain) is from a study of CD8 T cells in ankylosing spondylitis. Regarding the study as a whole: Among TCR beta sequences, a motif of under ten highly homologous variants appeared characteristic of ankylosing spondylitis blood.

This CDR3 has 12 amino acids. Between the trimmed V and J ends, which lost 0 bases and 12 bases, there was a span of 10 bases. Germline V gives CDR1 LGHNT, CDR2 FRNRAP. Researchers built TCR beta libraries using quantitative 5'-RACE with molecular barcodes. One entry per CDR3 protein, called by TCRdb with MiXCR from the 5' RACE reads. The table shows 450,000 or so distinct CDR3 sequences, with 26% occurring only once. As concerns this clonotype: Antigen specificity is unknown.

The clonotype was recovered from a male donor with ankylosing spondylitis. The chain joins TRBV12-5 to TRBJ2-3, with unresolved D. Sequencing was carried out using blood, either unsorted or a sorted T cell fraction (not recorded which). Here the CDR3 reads CASGLVDRAQYF. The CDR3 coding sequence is TGTGCTAGTGGTTTGGTAGACCGGGCACAGTATTTT.